Reported below is one TCR beta chain. The antigen is unknown. The PCR contained 60 Vbeta and 13 Jbeta primers. This table comes from immunoSEQ multiplex PCR, and its TCRdb copy is limited to in-frame clones, with some not included. The table lists 250,000 to 300,000 clones, 85% to 95% of them singletons. The sample is drawn from a study of cytomegalovirus exposure and HLA in healthy donors. Study-wide results and caveats: In a later analysis, the majority of CMV-associated beta chains seemingly showed HLA restriction.

CDR3 size: 12 residues. Germline CDR1 SNHLY, CDR2 FYNNEI. The V gene lost 7 bases and the J gene lost 3 bases, with 9 bases spanning the gap. Input material: PBMCs. This receptor was taken from a girl aged 2 to 9 in good health and CMV-seronegative. V gene TRBV2 combines with J gene TRBJ2-5, with D perhaps matching TRBD1 (6 bases). Here the CDR3 reads CASIGQKETQYF. As DNA, the CDR3 is TGTGCCAGCATAGGACAGAAAGAGACCCAGTACTTC.